The 21 T cell receptor beta chains below come from one sample, sequenced in a study of blood T cell repertoires in COVID-19. The protocol was immunoSEQ multiplex PCR, while the TCRdb copy is restricted to in-frame clones and leaves out a portion. The sample consists of 75,000 to 85,000 clones, over 75% of them appearing once. The sequencing sample was made of peripheral blood. The receptors stem from a human donor in a cohort sampled during active COVID-19.

The CDR3 region has the DNA TGTGCCAGCAGTCCCCAGGGCCGCTATGGCTACACCTTC. Residues: CASSPQGRYGYTF. V usage is TRBV25-1 and J usage is TRBJ1-2; D is possibly TRBD1 (5 bases). There are 13 residues in the CDR3. Germline values: CDR1 MGHDK, CDR2 SYGVNS. The V gene lost 5 bases and the J gene lost 4 bases, with 11 bases spanning the gap.

The chain has TRBV6-1 and TRBJ2-3; tentative D call: TRBD1 (6 bases). The length of the CDR3 is 16 residues. The V gene lost 3 bases and the J gene lost 0 bases, with 13 bases spanning the gap. Germline V gene data show CDR1 as MNHNS and CDR2 as SASEGT. The CDR3: CASSDGGRGSTDTQYF. The CDR3 nucleotides are TGTGCCAGCAGTGATGGGGGCAGGGGTAGCACAGATACGCAGTATTTT.

The chain uses TRBV27 and TRBJ1-2; a weak D match, TRBD1 (5 bases). The V end lost 4 bases, the J end lost 5 bases, and 5 bases lay between the germline ends. The CDR3 totals 11 residues. Germline values: CDR1 MNHEY, CDR2 SMNVEV (reference sequence). The CDR3 loop reads CASSSGYGYTF. The CDR3 DNA reads as TGTGCCAGCAGTTCAGGGTATGGCTACACCTTC.

This clone was observed a single time. The chain employs TRBV2 and TRBJ2-5, with D hard to call. This CDR3 region has 13 residues. V lost 6 bases to trimming and J lost 1 base, with 9 bases between them. Germline CDR1 is SNHLY and CDR2 is FYNNEI. The CDR3 spells CASSRGPQETQYF. DNA for the CDR3: TGTGCCAGCAGCAGAGGTCCCCAAGAGACCCAGTACTTC.

As DNA, the CDR3 is TGCGCCAGCAGCTTGCAACAGGGGGCGCCCACCGGGGAGCTGTTTTTT. Translating it yields CASSLQQGAPTGELFF. The V call is TRBV5-1, the J call TRBJ2-2, with 9 positions matching TRBD1. With V trimmed by 1 base and J by 4 bases, 5 bases remained unmatched. The CDR3 runs 16 residues. Germline-derived CDR1 and CDR2 are SGHRS and YFSETQ.

The chain has TRBV4-3 and TRBJ1-2; perhaps TRBD1 as D (5 bases). The CDR3 covers 15 residues. Germline V CDR1 and CDR2: LGHNA, YSLEER. V was pared by 0 bases and J by 4 bases, with 12 bases between. The CDR3: CASSQDKGSGYGYTF. The DNA of the CDR3 is TGCGCCAGCAGCCAAGATAAGGGGTCGGGCTATGGCTACACCTTC.

On this clone: Distinct nucleotide sequences in the sample also encode this CDR3. J is TRBJ2-5 and V is TRBV18; the D gene is possibly TRBD2 (6 bases). Per the germline V gene, CDR1 is KGHSH and CDR2 is LQKENI. Deletions cut 1 base from V and 5 bases from J, with 8 bases between. The CDR3 has 13 amino acids. CDR3: CASSPRREETQYF. The CDR3 DNA sequence: TGTGCCAGCTCACCACGGAGGGAGGAGACCCAGTACTTC.

There are a few counts of this clone. This CDR3 is also generated by other DNA sequences in the sample. The V and J genes are TRBV7-9 and TRBJ2-7, with 10 bases aligning to TRBD2. The V gene's germline CDR1 is SEHNR and CDR2 FQNEAQ (reference sequence). Trimming took 1 base from V and 5 from J; bases not matched to a gene: 2. This CDR3 is built from 14 residues. This chain's CDR3 is CASSLGLAGDEQYF. The CDR3 bases are TGTGCCAGCAGCTTAGGACTAGCGGGTGACGAGCAGTACTTC. Full variable domain (remainder filled in from reference TRBV7-9 and TRBJ2-7): DTGVSQNPRHKITKRGQNVTFRCDPISEHNRLYWYRQTLGQGPEFLTYFQNEAQLEKSRLLSDRFSAERPKGSFSTLEIQRTEQGDSAMYLCASSLGLAGDEQYFGPGTRLTVT.

CDR3 sequence: CASSLNTGVGTSSVEQYF. In nucleotides, the CDR3 is TGTGCCAGCAGCTTGAACACAGGGGTGGGGACTAGTTCCGTCGAGCAGTACTTC. This rearrangement joins TRBV5-5 to TRBJ2-7, with D perhaps matching TRBD2 (8 bases). The CDR3 contains 18 residues. V lost 1 base and J lost 6, with 26 bases in between. Germline lookup yields CDR1 SGHKS and CDR2 YYEKEE (reference sequence).

This chain uses TRBV5-1 with TRBJ2-3, with 11 positions matching TRBD2. There are 15 residues in the CDR3. The V gene's germline CDR1 is SGHRS and CDR2 YFSETQ. V shed 5 bases and J 3 bases; nucleotides not matched to a gene: 5. CDR3 sequence reads: CASRSSGGLTDTQYF. The CDR3 nucleotides are TGCGCCAGCAGATCTAGCGGGGGGTTGACAGATACGCAGTATTTT.

The chain carries TRBV5-4 and TRBJ1-6, with 7 bases fitting TRBD1. In germline, CDR1 is SGHNT, CDR2 YYREEE (reference sequence). J gave up 6 bases and V 0 bases, and 6 bases lay outside the gene matches. The CDR3 is 16 amino acids. The CDR3 region has the DNA TGTGCCAGCAGCTTGGCCCAGACAGGGCTTAATTCACCCCTCCACTTT. Translated: CASSLAQTGLNSPLHF.

This clone was detected only once. The CDR3 DNA reads as TGTGCCAGCACCCTAGGACAGGGCCGCTCTGGGGCCAACGTCCTGACTTTC. This encodes CASTLGQGRSGANVLTF. The J gene is TRBJ2-6, the V gene TRBV28; 8 nucleotides match TRBD1. The germline CDR1 and CDR2 sequences are MDHEN and SYDVKM. V lost 7 bases to trimming and J lost 0 bases; unmatched junction nucleotides: 8. This CDR3 has 17 residues.

This clone has a handful of counts. J is TRBJ2-5 and V is TRBV19; 11 bases align to TRBD2. This CDR3 comprises 16 residues. V was clipped by 6 bases and J by 3 bases; unmatched bases: 9. CDR1 LNHDA and CDR2 SQIVND come from the germline V gene (reference sequence). CDR3 region: CASSVIAGGPEETQYF. The CDR3 DNA reads TGTGCCAGTAGCGTAATAGCGGGAGGGCCGGAAGAGACCCAGTACTTC. The whole variable domain, remainder taken from reference TRBV19 and TRBJ2-5, is DGGITQSPKYLFRKEGQNVTLSCEQNLNHDAMYWYRQDPGQGLRLIYYSQIVNDFQKGDIAEGYSVSREKKESFPLTVTSAQKNPTAFYLCASSVIAGGPEETQYFGPGTRLLVL.

V is TRBV6-1 and J is TRBJ2-1; D is possibly TRBD1 (5 bases). CDR1 MNHNS and CDR2 SASEGT come from the germline V gene. Trimming took off 3 bases at V and 0 bases at J, with 9 bases between the two ends. CDR3 length: 15 amino acids. CDR3 region: CASSETVSSYNEQFF. The CDR3 DNA reads TGTGCCAGCAGTGAGACAGTAAGCTCCTACAATGAGCAGTTCTTC.

This chain connects TRBV6-1 to TRBJ1-6; possibly TRBD1 for D (6 bases). Germline loops: CDR1 MNHNS, CDR2 SASEGT. There are 13 residues in the CDR3. Between the trimmed V and J ends, which lost 7 bases and 7 bases, there was a span of 11 bases. The CDR3 DNA reads TGTGCCAGCAAGCCACAGGGAAATTCACCCCTCCACTTT. As protein: CASKPQGNSPLHF.

This chain uses TRBV3-1 (or the pseudogene TRBV3-2) with TRBJ2-7; possibly TRBD1 for D (6 bases). The CDR3 extends over 14 amino acids. The V gene lost 4 bases and the J gene lost 2 bases, with 12 bases spanning the gap. Germline V CDR1 and CDR2: LGHDT, YNNKEL (reference sequence). CDR3 nucleotide sequence: TGTGCCAGCAGCCTGGGGACACTTACCTACGAGCAGTACTTC. Its protein is CASSLGTLTYEQYF.

This chain joins TRBV5-4 and TRBJ1-4, with a possible D match to TRBD1 (5 bases). The length of the CDR3 is 13 residues. The V gene's germline CDR1 is SGHNT and CDR2 YYREEE (reference sequence). V shed 4 bases and J shed 8 bases, with 12 bases lying between them. CDR3 bases: TGTGCCAGCAGCCCGGGACTGACAGAAAAACTGTTTTTT. Translated, it gives CASSPGLTEKLFF.

In the case of this clone: At one of its ends the junction is not consistent with the germline gene, which may arise from a read error. This chain connects TRBV6-2 or TRBV6-3 to TRBJ2-7, with 9 bases lining up with TRBD2. This CDR3 is built from 15 residues. Germline values: CDR1 MNHEY, CDR2 SVGEGT. DNA for the CDR3: TGTGCCAGCACTTACGGGCTAGCGGGAAACTACGAGCAGTACTTC. Translated: CASTYGLAGNYEQYF.

The chain has TRBV19 and TRBJ1-3, with 7 bases identical to TRBD1. From germline, CDR1 is LNHDA and CDR2 SQIVND (reference sequence). V was clipped by 4 bases and J by 7 bases; unmatched bases: 4. This CDR3 contains 13 residues. The CDR3 DNA reads TGTGCCAGTAGTACCGGGACAGCTAACACCATATATTTT. It yields the protein CASSTGTANTIYF. Combining the CDR3 with reference TRBV19 and TRBJ1-3 gives the whole variable domain DGGITQSPKYLFRKEGQNVTLSCEQNLNHDAMYWYRQDPGQGLRLIYYSQIVNDFQKGDIAEGYSVSREKKESFPLTVTSAQKNPTAFYLCASSTGTANTIYFGEGSWLTVV.

This chain's CDR3 is CASTSRGLAGIVGTDTQYF. The CDR3 DNA follows: TGTGCCAGCACATCACGAGGACTAGCGGGAATAGTAGGCACAGATACGCAGTATTTT. The gene calls are TRBV27 and TRBJ2-3; 12 bases map to TRBD2. This CDR3 spans 19 amino acids. CDR1 MNHEY and CDR2 SMNVEV come from the germline V gene (reference sequence). V lost 7 bases to trimming and J lost 1 base; unmatched junction nucleotides: 15.

The chain carries TRBV2 and TRBJ1-2; 10 bases align to TRBD1. CDR3 length equals 15 residues. The germline V gene has CDR1 SNHLY and CDR2 FYNNEI. Trimming cost V 4 bases and J 5 bases; bases outside gene matches: 7. CDR3 in amino acids: CASSATEGQGYGYTF. CDR3 nucleotide sequence: TGTGCCAGCAGTGCTACGGAGGGACAGGGGTATGGCTACACCTTC.